This entry features one T cell receptor (beta chain) sequence. Antigen specificity is unknown. This entry comes from a study of cytomegalovirus exposure and HLA in healthy donors. Whole-study results and caveats: Using the classifier, cytomegalovirus status was reportedly diagnosed with high specificity and sensitivity. Information on immune exposure was restricted to one variable (CMV serostatus). Among TCR beta chains, those listed as cytomegalovirus-associated numbered over 150.

In germline, CDR1 is MGHRA, CDR2 YSYEKL. The CDR3 runs to 15 residues. V lost 3 bases and J lost 5; bases outside the gene matches: 3. The PCR had 60 Vbeta and 13 Jbeta primers. TCRdb's copy holds only in-frame clones and misses some; the assay was immunoSEQ multiplex PCR. This listing includes 95,000 to 150,000 clones. Sequenced sample: PBMCs. The TCR sequence derives from a man younger than 35 in good health and CMV-seronegative. This chain links TRBV4-1 with TRBJ2-2; 10 nucleotides line up with TRBD1. CDR3 sequence (DNA): TGCGCCAGCAGCCACCGGGACAGGGGAACCGGGGAGCTGTTTTTT. Encoded protein: CASSHRDRGTGELFF.